This T cell receptor beta chain derives from a study of T cells in Graves' hyperthyroidism and ophthalmopathy. The overall study: The authors collected peripheral blood at initial diagnosis, before any treatment.

From RNA transcripts, TCR beta CDR3 regions were amplified. When the TCR CDR3 underwent first-round RT-PCR, the HTBI primer set was used. TCRdb re-analysed the multiplex PCR reads in MiXCR, keeping a single row per CDR3 protein. Seen here are 350,000 to 450,000 distinct CDR3 sequences, approximately 14% observed once, and the top ten hold approximately 11%. V lost 0 bases and J lost 4, with 16 bases in between. The CDR3 length is 16 residues. In germline, CDR1 is SGDLS, CDR2 YYNGEE. Material for sequencing was blood. The receptor was derived from a woman in her sixties with Graves' hyperthyroidism. V is TRBV9 and J is TRBJ1-2; D not certain. CDR3 residues: CASSVARSGQSYGYTF. CDR3 nucleotides: TGTGCCAGCAGCGTAGCTCGGTCCGGCCAGAGCTATGGCTACACCTTC. The variable domain in full, completed from reference TRBV9 and TRBJ1-2, reads DSGVTQTPKHLITATGQRVTLRCSPRSGDLSVYWYQQSLDQGLQFLIQYYNGEERAKGNILERFSAQQFPDLHSELNLSSLELGDSALYFCASSVARSGQSYGYTFGSGTRLTVV.